This T cell receptor (beta chain) originates from a study of blood T cell repertoires in COVID-19. Study in general: The cDNA or gDNA used as material had been derived from T cells, B-cell-depleted T cells, or PBMCs.

In the original processing: Estimates of nucleated cell counts were drawn from the amplification of reference gene primers. The table came from immunoSEQ multiplex PCR; TCRdb's copy has only in-frame clones and leaves some out. The V and J calls and clone size come from that table; D and trimming were worked out from the DNA. The sample holds tens of thousands of clones, about 91% seen once. The TCR was taken from a woman older than 75 with acute or convalescent COVID-19. The sample was peripheral blood.

Here the CDR3 DNA reads TGTGCCTGGAGTGTGGGAGGGGGTGGAAATTCGGAGACCCAGTACTTC. This encodes CAWSVGGGGNSETQYF. The chain has TRBV30 and TRBJ2-5; D perhaps matches TRBD2 (7 bases). CDR1 GTSNPN and CDR2 SVGIG come from the germline V gene (reference sequence). Trimming removed 0 bases from V and 5 bases from J, with 19 bases in between. The CDR3 is 16 amino acids.